This entry lists 27 T cell receptor beta chains sequenced from one sample in a study of PD-1 blockade in classical Hodgkin lymphoma. Noted time point: cycle 4 day 1 (C4D1), after 6 weeks of nivolumab. The patients all showed relapse after autologous stem cell transplantation, while their brentuximab vedotin exposure varied. The method was immunoSEQ multiplex PCR; TCRdb's version includes in-frame clones alone and lacks a portion of them. The sample yields about 64,000 clones, about 89% seen once. The sample consisted of peripheral blood mononuclear cells (PBMCs), taken before the fourth cycle of nivolumab. The receptors originated from a human donor with classical Hodgkin lymphoma.

The chain has TRBV30 and TRBJ1-5; D is ambiguous. Germline V CDR1 and CDR2: GTSNPN, SVGIG (reference sequence). Trimming took off 4 bases at V and 5 bases at J, with 12 bases between the two ends. The length of the CDR3 is 13 residues. CDR3 sequence: CAWNLGYDQPQHF. In DNA, the CDR3 is TGTGCCTGGAACTTGGGGTATGATCAGCCCCAGCATTTT.

This rearrangement joins TRBV7-2 to TRBJ2-7; perhaps D is TRBD1 or TRBD2 (5 bases each). Germline CDR1 reads SGHTA; CDR2 reads FQGNSA. CDR3 length equals 12 residues. Trimming took 4 bases from V and 5 from J, leaving 9 bases between them. The CDR3 DNA reads TGTGCCAGCAGCTGGGTGGGGGACGAGCAGTACTTC. Its protein is CASSWVGDEQYF.

J is TRBJ1-2 and V is TRBV30; D is unresolved. The length of the CDR3 is 12 residues. CDR1 is GTSNPN, CDR2 SVGIG, per germline (reference sequence). V was pared by 3 bases and J by 4 bases, with 9 bases between. The CDR3 loop is CAWSADIYGYTF. CDR3 sequence (DNA): TGTGCCTGGAGCGCGGATATCTATGGCTACACCTTC.

This rearrangement joins TRBV4-1 to TRBJ1-2; D possibly corresponds to TRBD1 (5 bases). The V end lost 3 bases, the J end lost 3 bases, and 11 bases lay between the germline ends. In germline, CDR1 is MGHRA, CDR2 YSYEKL. The CDR3 has 14 amino acids. CDR3 DNA sequence: TGCGCCAGCAGCCAGTCCGCAGGGTACTATGGCTACACCTTC. This gives the protein CASSQSAGYYGYTF.

The chain combines TRBV19 with TRBJ1-1; TRBD1 might be the D (5 bases). In germline, CDR1 is LNHDA, CDR2 SQIVND (reference sequence). V lost 7 bases, J lost 0 bases, and 12 bases lay in between. The CDR3 sequence is 14 residues long. The CDR3 protein is CASTTSTVNTEAFF. Here the CDR3 DNA reads TGTGCCAGTACTACCTCGACAGTGAACACTGAAGCTTTCTTT.

The V and J genes are TRBV6-1 and TRBJ2-5; D ambiguous. The CDR3 runs 14 residues. V was pared by 2 bases and J by 5 bases, with 12 bases between. The V gene's germline CDR1 is MNHNS and CDR2 SASEGT. CDR3 in amino acids: CASSESWQRETQYF. CDR3 coding DNA: TGTGCCAGCAGTGAAAGTTGGCAGAGGGAGACCCAGTACTTC.

The V call is TRBV27, the J call TRBJ1-3; D is uncertain. Trimming took off 3 bases at V and 0 bases at J, with 12 bases between the two ends. CDR3 length: 16 amino acids. Germline CDR1 reads MNHEY; CDR2 reads SMNVEV (reference sequence). CDR3 region: CASSFWTGLSGNTIYF. In nucleotides, the CDR3 is TGTGCCAGCAGTTTCTGGACTGGTCTCTCTGGAAACACCATATATTTT.

This chain links TRBV7-2 with TRBJ2-3; D possibly corresponds to TRBD2 (6 bases). The CDR3 has 15 residues. Trimming pared 1 base from V and 0 bases from J, leaving 8 bases between. CDR1 and CDR2 from the germline V gene are SGHTA and FQGNSA. The CDR3 DNA is TGTGCCAGCAGCTTAGGCGGGACTAGCACAGATACGCAGTATTTT. This gives the protein CASSLGGTSTDTQYF.

This sequence joins TRBV7-8 and TRBJ2-3, with D perhaps matching TRBD1 or TRBD2 (6 bases each). Germline CDR1 reads SGHVS; CDR2 reads FQNEAQ. Deletions cut 2 bases from V and 2 bases from J, with 20 bases between. The CDR3 covers 18 residues. In DNA, the CDR3 is TGTGCCAGCAGCTTATCCCGGACTCGGGGGCGGCTCACAGATACGCAGTATTTT. This translates into CASSLSRTRGRLTDTQYF.

This CDR3 reads CSVPSNTEAFF. In nucleotides, the CDR3 is TGCAGCGTTCCTAGTAACACTGAAGCTTTCTTT. The chain recombines TRBV29-1 with TRBJ1-1, with D unresolved. Germline V lookup: CDR1 SQVTM, CDR2 ANQGSEA. V was pared by 5 bases and J by 2 bases, with 6 bases between. The CDR3 length is 11 residues.

The chain uses TRBV2 and TRBJ2-3, with 8 bases matching TRBD2. The CDR3 is 15 residues long. Per the germline V gene, CDR1 is SNHLY and CDR2 is FYNNEI. V was clipped by 8 bases and J by 0 bases; unmatched bases: 7. CDR3 sequence: CASPSRGGSTDTQYF. CDR3 nucleotides: TGTGCCAGCCCCTCCCGCGGGGGGAGCACAGATACGCAGTATTTT.

This clone was observed a single time. This sequence joins TRBV10-1 and TRBJ1-2; D unclear. The CDR3 sequence is 12 residues long. V gave up 9 bases and J gave up 5 bases, with 13 bases separating them. Looked up from germline, CDR1 is WNHNN and CDR2 is SYGVQD (reference sequence). This CDR3 is CARIERRYGYTF. The CDR3 nucleotides are TGCGCCAGAATAGAAAGACGGTATGGCTACACCTTC.

The chain carries TRBV7-8 and TRBJ2-3, with 13 bases fitting TRBD2. CDR3 length: 15 amino acids. CDR1 is SGHVS and CDR2 is FQNEAQ in the germline V gene. V trimming: 5 bases; J trimming: 11 bases; junction bases outside the gene matches: 10. In DNA, the CDR3 is TGTGCCAGCAGCGCCCCCCCGACTAGCGGGGGGATGCAGTATTTT. Translated: CASSAPPTSGGMQYF.

V gene TRBV2 combines with J gene TRBJ2-1; D is ambiguous. The V and J ends lost 6 bases and 6 bases respectively, with 6 bases between them. CDR3 length: 11 amino acids. Germline V lookup: CDR1 SNHLY, CDR2 FYNNEI. CDR3: CASRLVNEQFF. Here the CDR3 DNA reads TGTGCCAGCAGGCTTGTCAATGAGCAGTTCTTC.

This clone was observed a few times. The J gene is TRBJ2-7, the V gene TRBV5-4; tentative D call: TRBD1 (5 bases). Between the trimmed V and J ends, which lost 2 bases and 1 base, there was a span of 13 bases. The CDR3 has 15 residues. Germline lookup yields CDR1 SGHNT and CDR2 YYREEE (reference sequence). The CDR3 bases are TGTGCCAGCAGCTTTTATCAGGACATATCCTACGAGCAGTACTTC. It specifies CASSFYQDISYEQYF. The whole variable domain, filled in from reference TRBV5-4 and TRBJ2-7, reads ETGVTQSPTHLIKTRGQQVTLRCSSQSGHNTVSWYQQALGQGPQFIFQYYREEENGRGNFPPRFSGLQFPNYSSELNVNALELDDSALYLCASSFYQDISYEQYFGPGTRLTVT.

V and J are TRBV7-9 and TRBJ2-5; D may be TRBD1 (6 bases). Trimming stripped 1 base from V and 9 bases from J, with 9 bases between. The CDR3 runs 12 residues. CDR1 is SEHNR and CDR2 is FQNEAQ in the germline V gene (reference sequence). This chain's CDR3 is CASSLGAGAQYF. CDR3 sequence (DNA): TGTGCCAGCAGCTTAGGAGCAGGGGCCCAGTACTTC.

The CDR3 nucleotides read TGTGCCAGCAACGTCCAGGGAGACCCCTACGAGCAGTACTTC. It translates to CASNVQGDPYEQYF. The V gene is TRBV11-2, the J gene TRBJ2-7; D is perhaps TRBD1 or TRBD2 (5 bases each). Between the trimmed V and J ends, which lost 7 bases and 2 bases, there was a span of 15 bases. Germline V gene data show CDR1 as SGHAT and CDR2 as FQNNGV. The CDR3 totals 14 residues. The variable domain in full, with the rest retrieved from reference TRBV11-2 and TRBJ2-7, is EAGVAQSPRYKIIEKRQSVAFWCNPISGHATLYWYQQILGQGPKLLIQFQNNGVVDDSQLPKDRFSAERLKGVDSTLKIQPAKLEDSAVYLCASNVQGDPYEQYFGPGTRLTVT.

The chain recombines TRBV10-2 with TRBJ2-7; D is unresolved. V was trimmed by 2 bases and J by 0 bases, leaving 8 bases between them. This CDR3 has 14 residues. Germline CDR1 reads WSHSY; CDR2 reads SAAADI. The CDR3 DNA follows: TGCGCCAGCAGTGAGCGGCGGAGCTCCTACGAGCAGTACTTC. Protein sequence: CASSERRSSYEQYF.

The genes are TRBV5-8 and TRBJ2-1; maybe TRBD1 (7 bases). From germline, CDR1 is SGHTS and CDR2 YDEGEE. The CDR3 loop spans 15 amino acids. Trimming removed 6 bases from V and 3 bases from J, with 16 bases in between. CDR3 DNA sequence: TGTGCCAGCACCCACAGGGGAGGAGACTACAATGAGCAGTTCTTC. Residues: CASTHRGGDYNEQFF.

The chain employs TRBV6-1 and TRBJ2-5; D is possibly TRBD2 (6 bases). In germline, CDR1 is MNHNS, CDR2 SASEGT. V was shortened by 7 bases and J by 3 bases, with 12 bases between the two germline ends. The CDR3 length is 13 residues. DNA of the CDR3: TGTGCCAGCAAAAATTGGGGGGAAGAGACCCAGTACTTC. This gives the protein CASKNWGEETQYF.

J is TRBJ1-1 and V is TRBV19; no reliable D call. The CDR3 sequence is 14 residues long. V gave up 0 bases and J gave up 6 bases, with 11 bases separating them. CDR1 is LNHDA and CDR2 is SQIVND in the germline V gene (reference sequence). CDR3 amino acids: CASSIDRRVAEAFF. DNA of the CDR3: TGTGCCAGTAGTATAGATAGAAGGGTGGCTGAAGCTTTCTTT.

This clone was counted a few times. The rearrangement uses TRBV27 and TRBJ1-1, with TRBD1 identical over 8 bases. Losses at the gene ends were 3 bases for V and 9 bases for J; bases not matched to a gene: 6. This CDR3 spans 13 amino acids. CDR1 MNHEY and CDR2 SMNVEV come from the germline V gene (reference sequence). CDR3 loop: CASSFRGRGQAFF. In DNA, the CDR3 is TGTGCCAGCAGTTTCAGGGGGCGAGGCCAAGCTTTCTTT.

At least ten counts were recorded for this clone. The rearrangement links TRBV9 to TRBJ2-5; D is uncertain. CDR1 is SGDLS and CDR2 is YYNGEE in the germline V gene. This CDR3 comprises 13 residues. With 4 bases removed from V and 5 bases from J, the gap between germline ends came to 12 bases. CDR3: CASSPEFSETQYF. CDR3 nucleotide sequence: TGTGCCAGCAGCCCAGAGTTCTCGGAGACCCAGTACTTC.

The chain joins TRBV27 to TRBJ2-5; 8 bases fit TRBD1. Near its end, the DNA agrees better with TRBJ2-7, so the J call may be wrong. CDR3 length: 16 amino acids. The germline V gene has CDR1 MNHEY and CDR2 SMNVEV (reference sequence). CDR3 in DNA: TGTGCCAGCAGTTTATATCCCGGACAGGGTTCCCACGAGCAGTACTTC. As protein: CASSLYPGQGSHEQYF.

This rearrangement joins TRBV7-9 to TRBJ1-2, with a tentative D call TRBD1 (6 bases). V was shortened by 4 bases and J by 8 bases, with 23 bases between the two germline ends. The CDR3 is 16 amino acids. Germline CDR1 SEHNR, CDR2 FQNEAQ (reference sequence). CDR3 sequence (DNA): TGTGCCAGCAGCTCGGGGGCGGGGATTGGGTTAAGCGGCTACACCTTC. Encoded protein: CASSSGAGIGLSGYTF. The full variable domain, in which reference TRBV7-9 and TRBJ1-2 provide the parts outside the CDR3, is DTGVSQNPRHKITKRGQNVTFRCDPISEHNRLYWYRQTLGQGPEFLTYFQNEAQLEKSRLLSDRFSAERPKGSFSTLEIQRTEQGDSAMYLCASSSGAGIGLSGYTFGSGTRLTVV.

The CDR3 sequence is CASSPVMEGNSPLHF. CDR3 coding DNA: TGTGCCAGCAGCCCCGTGATGGAGGGTAATTCACCCCTCCACTTT. V is TRBV6-5 and J is TRBJ1-6; the D is unclear. Per the germline V gene, CDR1 is MNHEY and CDR2 is SVGAGI. The CDR3 sequence is 15 residues long. Trimming shortened V by 6 bases and J by 6 bases, and 15 bases separated the two germline ends.

This clone was found a few times. J is TRBJ1-6 and V is TRBV30; no firm D call. The germline V gene encodes CDR1 GTSNPN and CDR2 SVGIG (reference sequence). CDR3 size: 11 residues. Between the trimmed V and J ends, which lost 1 base and 7 bases, there was a span of 2 bases. The CDR3 bases are TGTGCCTGGAGTGAAAATTCACCCCTCCACTTT. Translation gives CAWSENSPLHF.